There are a few counts of the clone carrying this T cell receptor beta chain. This entry belongs to a study of blood T cell repertoires in COVID-19. The wider study: Sites in the United States, Italy and Spain provided acute and convalescent COVID-19 samples. The analysed material was cDNA or gDNA that came from T cells, B-cell-depleted T cells, or PBMCs.

As processed by the authors: Amplified reference gene primers provided the basis for estimating nucleated cell counts. Produced via immunoSEQ multiplex PCR; TCRdb's table is partial and in-frame only. V and J calls and clone size are as listed in that table; D and trimming were resolved from the DNA. Of roughly 150,000 clones in the sample, about 83% were seen once. Germline CDR1 reads SQVTM; CDR2 reads ANQGSEA. V was cut by 5 bases and J by 11 bases, with 15 bases left in between. There are 11 residues in the CDR3. The clonotype originates from a woman aged 80 or over with acute or convalescent COVID-19. The V and J genes are TRBV29-1 and TRBJ1-1; D perhaps matches TRBD1 (6 bases). The sample comprised peripheral blood. CDR3 nucleotide sequence: TGCAGCGTTCCCAGGGGAGGGGGTGCTTTCTTT. Its translation is CSVPRGGGAFF.